Presented here are 2 T cell receptor beta chains from one specimen sequenced in a study of T cells in tuberculosis. The sample's time point: new active TB diagnosis, blood taken before or within 7 days of starting treatment. Sequenced by immunoSEQ multiplex PCR; TCRdb stores in-frame clones only, minus some. The table records about 49,000 clones, 90% to 95% of them present only once. Sequencing was performed on PBMCs, taken at tuberculosis diagnosis. These receptors originate from an adult with tuberculosis.

The chain joins TRBV28 to TRBJ1-1, with D possibly matching TRBD1 (6 bases). The germline CDR1 and CDR2 sequences are MDHEN and SYDVKM. V was shortened by 5 bases and J by 1 base, with 11 bases between the two germline ends. This CDR3 has 14 amino acids. The CDR3 region has the DNA TGTGCCAGCAGTCCTACAGGGAGGAACACTGAAGCTTTCTTT. Encoded protein: CASSPTGRNTEAFF.

V is TRBV7-8 and J is TRBJ2-7, with 12 bases lining up with TRBD2. The CDR3 totals 17 residues. CDR1 is SGHVS and CDR2 is FQNEAQ in the germline V gene. V lost 5 bases to trimming and J lost 2 bases; unmatched junction nucleotides: 10. The CDR3 loop is CASSPTELAGGAYEQYF. CDR3 in DNA: TGTGCCAGCAGCCCTACCGAGCTAGCGGGAGGGGCCTACGAGCAGTACTTC.